These 12 T cell receptor beta chains came from one sample sequenced in a study of tumor-infiltrating lymphocytes in primary liver carcinoma. Unsorted bulk tissue of about 19-33 mg yielded co-extracted RNA and DNA. Total RNA (roughly 540 ng) served as template for TCR beta cDNA synthesis primed by a constant-region primer. It was through three nested multiplex PCR rounds of slightly modified ARM-PCR that TCR beta libraries arose. Rounds one and two of PCR, each of about 10 cycles, were primed with TRBV1-TRBV30 forward primers and a C-beta reverse primer. TCRdb re-called the multiplex PCR reads through MiXCR, storing one row per CDR3 protein. The table has tens of thousands of distinct CDR3 sequences, about two thirds seen once; the top ten hold approximately 13%. Sequenced input: liver tumor tissue from sampling region 4. Subset noted: tumor region T4, right-lateral pole. Receptors originate from an older woman with primary liver carcinoma and hepatitis B virus infection.

On this clonotype itself: This clone may be a read error of a much larger clone one base away. V and J are TRBV5-1 and TRBJ2-3, with TRBD2 as a possible D gene (6 bases). Germline V CDR1 and CDR2: SGHRS, YFSETQ. The CDR3 runs to 16 residues. V was trimmed by 1 base and J by 5 bases, leaving 17 bases between them. CDR3 bases: TGCGCCAGCAGCTTGAAATTGGGAGGAAATGGAGATACGCAGTATTTT. Its protein product is CASSLKLGGNGDTQYF.

To note about this clonotype: A read error may explain this, as a much larger clone is one base away. No conserved phenylalanine or tryptophan ends this CDR3, so it is likely a read error. As DNA, the CDR3 is TGTGCCACCCAAGGCAGTTTGCAACTCGAGCAGTACCTC. Translation gives CATQGSLQLEQYL. The chain links TRBV6-5 to TRBJ2-7; no firm D call. With 10 bases removed from V and 6 bases from J, the gap between germline ends came to 19 bases. The CDR3 has 13 amino acids. Germline CDR1 MNHEY, CDR2 SVGAGI.

CDR3 DNA: TGTGCCAGTAGTGGAATGAGCACCGGGGAGCTGTTTTTT. Amino acid sequence: CASSGMSTGELFF. This chain links TRBV19 with TRBJ2-2; no firm D call. From germline, CDR1 is LNHDA and CDR2 SQIVND (reference sequence). Trimming left V 5 bases short and J 4 bases short, with 8 bases between. CDR3 length equals 13 residues.

Notes on this clonotype: A read error may account for a junction end that differs from germline. This chain uses TRBV6-5 with TRBJ1-6; no reliable D call. Germline V gene sequence: CDR1 MNHEY, CDR2 SVGAGI. This CDR3 has 15 residues. The DNA of the CDR3 is TGTGTCAGCGGTTACTCCGTGGGTGTGAATTCACCCCTCCACTTT. Its protein is CVSGYSVGVNSPLHF.

This clonotype was detected ten times or more. This chain links TRBV12-3 or TRBV12-4 with TRBJ2-7; TRBD2 agrees at 8 bases. This CDR3 is built from 15 residues. The J segment lost 3 bases and the V segment lost 5 bases, leaving 9 bases of the junction unmatched. The CDR3 spells CASSPRGSGIYEQYF. For the CDR3, the DNA is TGTGCCAGCAGTCCCCGGGGTAGCGGGATCTACGAGCAGTACTTC.

The chain combines TRBV20-1 with TRBJ1-6, with 9 bases that match TRBD1. The CDR3 totals 15 residues. CDR1 and CDR2 from the germline V gene are DFQATT and SNEGSKA (reference sequence). V trimming: 4 bases; J trimming: 9 bases; junction bases outside the gene matches: 10. In DNA, the CDR3 is TGCAGTGCTACCTCTACCGGGACAGGGTCTTCACCCCTCCACTTT. This codes for CSATSTGTGSSPLHF.

In its sample, this clonotype was seen many times. The V gene is TRBV30, the J gene TRBJ2-3; tentatively, D is TRBD2 (5 bases). The CDR3 spans 14 residues. Germline values: CDR1 GTSNPN, CDR2 SVGIG (reference sequence). The germline V and J ends were trimmed by 3 bases and 4 bases, with 14 bases remaining between them. The chain's CDR3 is CAWSEGSGSDTQYF. The DNA for the CDR3 is TGTGCCTGGAGCGAGGGTTCGGGATCAGATACGCAGTATTTT. Combining the CDR3 with reference TRBV30 and TRBJ2-3 gives the whole variable domain SQTIHQWPATLVQPVGSPLSLECTVEGTSNPNLYWYRQAAGRGLQLLFYSVGIGQISSEVPQNLSASRPQDRQFILSSKKLLLSDSGFYLCAWSEGSGSDTQYFGPGTRLTVL.

A few counts support this clonotype. A read error is likely, as this CDR3 ends without the conserved phenylalanine or tryptophan. J is TRBJ2-1 and V is TRBV11-3; 8 bases are a match to TRBD2. The CDR3 sequence is 17 residues long. Germline CDR1 reads SGHNT; CDR2 reads YENEEA. Here the CDR3 DNA reads TGTGCCAGCAGCTTAGGTCGGGGGGGGTGGGGTGTCGATGAACAGTTCCTC. The encoded protein is CASSLGRGGWGVDEQFL.

Note on this clonotype: A much larger clonotype is one base distant, so this may be a read error. The final CDR3 position lacks the conserved phenylalanine or tryptophan, pointing to a likely read error. The genes are TRBV28 and TRBJ2-1, with a weak D call TRBD2 (6 bases). From germline, CDR1 is MDHEN and CDR2 SYDVKM. V was cut by 6 bases and J by 2 bases, with 14 bases left in between. This CDR3 is 15 amino acids long. CDR3 bases: TGTGCCAGCAGGGAAGGCGGGACCACCTACAATGAGCAGTTCTCC. Encoded protein: CASREGGTTYNEQFS.

As for this clonotype: The conserved phenylalanine or tryptophan is not found at the CDR3 terminus, so this likely reflects a read error. The CDR3 DNA sequence: TGTACCAGCACCTTAGGGACTAGCGGTTACAATGAGCAGTTCATC. It codes for CTSTLGTSGYNEQFI. The chain combines TRBV11-2 with TRBJ2-1; 11 nucleotides agree with TRBD2. Looked up from germline, CDR1 is SGHAT and CDR2 is FQNNGV. The CDR3 runs 15 residues.

Comments on this clonotype: Relative to the germline gene, one junction end is altered; a read error may explain this. This rearrangement joins TRBV29-1 to TRBJ1-1, with TRBD1 as a possible D gene (6 bases). Germline values: CDR1 SQVTM, CDR2 ANQGSEA. CDR3 size: 15 residues. The CDR3 sequence is CSVFSFRGKNTEALF. The CDR3 DNA reads TGCAGCGTTTTTTCTTTCAGGGGTAAGAACACTGAAGCTCTCTTC.

A word on this clonotype: One end of the junction fails to match germline, which may point to a read error. V is TRBV6-2 or TRBV6-3 and J is TRBJ2-2; TRBD2 aligns across 9 bases. The germline V gene encodes CDR1 MNHEY and CDR2 SVGEGT. This CDR3 is 17 amino acids long. CDR3 DNA sequence: TGTGCCAGTAGTTATTGGAGTAGCGGGAGTGTTAACGGGGAGCTGTTTTTT. It translates to CASSYWSSGSVNGELFF.